This is a list of T cell receptor beta chains from one sample in a study of blood T cell repertoires in COVID-19. TCRdb's copy holds only in-frame clones and misses some; the assay was immunoSEQ multiplex PCR. The table lists about 130,000 clones, roughly 80% of them singletons. Sequencing input: PBMCs or T cells enriched from blood (not recorded which). The receptor set was obtained from a man aged 45-60 years who had recovered from COVID-19. The conserved cysteine and the conserved F or W are not part of the CDR3 here. Clone sizes are given selectively: once, few, many, or a class where the clone is expanded.

j_call | v_call | clone_size | cdr3_aa
TRBJ1-1 | TRBV11-3 | - | ASSLNAGATEAF
TRBJ2-2 | TRBV12-3/TRBV12-4 | - | ASGGGIGELF
TRBJ2-7 | TRBV18 | - | ASSGDNSYEQY
TRBJ2-1 | TRBV7-9 | - | ASPTKEGNEQF
TRBJ1-1 | TRBV7-9 | - | ASRGLWNTEAF
TRBJ1-1 | TRBV11-3 | - | ASSLVSDTEAF
TRBJ1-4 | TRBV19 | - | ASSPSEVWPNEKLF
TRBJ1-5 | TRBV10-3 | - | AISEPGRDNQPQH
TRBJ2-1 | TRBV27 | few | ASSSPRDRGVNEQF
TRBJ2-2 | TRBV2 | once | ASSGAPSSGELF
TRBJ1-5 | TRBV12-5 | - | ASGLVLRGGQPQH
TRBJ1-1 | TRBV7-9 | - | ASRPQTGVEAF
TRBJ2-7 | TRBV6-5 | - | ASSYSWASSYEQY
TRBJ2-7 | TRBV6-2/TRBV6-3 | - | ASSYSASGGPTLNYEQY
TRBJ2-1 | TRBV11-2 | - | ASSIRTSGGTGEQF
TRBJ1-2 | TRBV4-3 | - | ASSQVIPMVQGYGYT
TRBJ1-1 | TRBV28 | - | ASSLFGAGGAF
TRBJ2-7 | TRBV15 | - | ATSRDKSYEQY
TRBJ1-4 | TRBV2 | - | ASSVTPLDREANEKLF
TRBJ2-5 | TRBV7-9 | - | ASSQWGRETQY
TRBJ2-7 | TRBV6-6 | once | ASSYSAGMYEQY
TRBJ2-4 | TRBV5-8 | - | ASSLGQGPLAKNIQY
TRBJ2-2 | TRBV5-1 | few | ASSYGLAGGTGELF
TRBJ1-5 | TRBV3-1/TRBV3-2 | once | ASSQARGPHQPQH
TRBJ1-4 | TRBV9 | - | ASSASGIQEKLF
TRBJ1-1 | TRBV7-9 | - | ASSLDMNTEAF
TRBJ1-4 | TRBV7-3 | - | ASSAGSGTGGEKLF
TRBJ2-7 | TRBV5-4 | - | ASSRTGAAEQY
TRBJ2-5 | TRBV6-2/TRBV6-3 | - | ASSYRPGGGRQETQY
TRBJ2-5 | TRBV29-1 | - | SVDAGAQETQY
TRBJ1-2 | TRBV28 | few | ASNQAGDYGYT
TRBJ2-7 | TRBV10-1 | - | ASSPRGGDEQY